This TCR beta chain was captured by sequencing in a study of response to subunit inactivated influenza vaccine. V was cut by 3 bases and J by 4 bases, with 14 bases left in between. Germline CDR1 reads SEHNR; CDR2 reads FQNEAQ (reference sequence). The CDR3 extends over 15 amino acids. TCRdb re-derived calls from the RT-PCR reads in MiXCR, one entry per CDR3 protein. The sample gives under 200,000 distinct CDR3 sequences, approximately 12% of which show up once; approximately 30% is in the top ten. In addition, the sample was reused for a study of T cells expressing NK-cell markers. That paper states: UMI-tagged 5'RACE template switching yielded the TCR beta cDNA. From sorted CD3+CD56+NKG2C+, CD3+CD56+NKG2C- and CD3+CD56-NKG2C+ T cells came the TCR beta repertoires. There were seven HCMV-seropositive donors and one seronegative donor among the eight sequenced. Of CD8+ T cells, about 1.0-8% belonged to dominant NKG2C+ clonotypes in several donors. For four donors, these clonotypes were likewise the leading ones in the CD3+CD56-NKG2C+ fraction.

The starting material was CD8+ T cells sorted from PBMCs, obtained about 11 days after vaccination. The chain has TRBV7-9 and TRBJ2-3; TRBD1 is a possible D gene (7 bases). The receptor comes from a man aged 50 to 60 who received an inactivated influenza vaccine. CDR3 sequence: CASSLWRDSADTQYF. For the CDR3, the DNA is TGTGCCAGCAGCTTGTGGAGGGACAGTGCAGATACGCAGTATTTT.